This T cell receptor beta chain was obtained from a study of cytomegalovirus exposure and HLA in healthy donors. Whole-study findings and limits: Most TCR sequences were seen very rarely across donors, but some public TCRs occurred in many. About 180 TCR beta chains were listed as cytomegalovirus-associated.

Healthy bone marrow donors made up the donor group. The PCR had 60 Vbeta and 13 Jbeta primers. Assay: immunoSEQ multiplex PCR; the TCRdb copy retains only in-frame clones and omits some. The sample consists of 100,000 to 150,000 clones, 75% to 85% of them appearing once. About this clone itself: Its cognate antigen is unknown.

The CDR3 has 14 amino acids. Trimming took 2 bases from V and 2 from J; bases not matched to a gene: 2. Germline V gene data show CDR1 as MNHEY and CDR2 as SVGAGI. Sample: PBMCs. This chain links TRBV6-5 with TRBJ2-7; 8 bases are shared with TRBD1. This receptor was identified in a man aged 50 to 59 in good health and CMV-seronegative. CDR3 DNA sequence: TGTGCCAGCAGTTACGAGACAGGGGCCTACGAGCAGTACTTC. Translation gives CASSYETGAYEQYF.